Shown below are 16 T cell receptor beta chains from a single sample sequenced in a study of CD8 T cells in Susac syndrome. With random hexamers, reverse transcription was performed on roughly 0.45 to 1 ug of RNA. TCRdb re-analysed the immunoSEQ multiplex PCR reads in MiXCR, keeping a single row per CDR3 protein. The sample includes roughly 75,000 distinct CDR3 sequences, around 93% of them seen just once. The sample taken for sequencing was CD4+ T cells from PBMCs. These receptors originate from a human donor with Susac syndrome.

This chain joins TRBV4-2 and TRBJ2-1, with a weak D call TRBD2 (6 bases). From germline, CDR1 is LGHNA and CDR2 YNFKEQ. Trimming took 0 bases from V and 12 from J, leaving 15 bases between them. There are 14 residues in the CDR3. The CDR3 bases are TGTGCCAGCAGCCAAGATGGAGGGTTGGTTGGGCAGTTCTTC. Its translation: CASSQDGGLVGQFF.

This chain joins TRBV10-3 and TRBJ2-5, with D perhaps TRBD1 or TRBD2 (6 bases each). Trimming stripped 0 bases from V and 5 bases from J, with 10 bases between. The CDR3 length is 14 residues. The germline V gene has CDR1 ENHRY and CDR2 SYGVKD. CDR3 sequence reads: CAISESEGGETQYF. CDR3 DNA sequence: TGTGCCATCAGTGAGTCAGAAGGGGGGGAGACCCAGTACTTC.

This chain connects TRBV5-1 to TRBJ2-1; D call uncertain. The CDR3 loop spans 12 amino acids. Trimming stripped 1 base from V and 4 bases from J, with 3 bases between. Germline V gene data show CDR1 as SGHRS and CDR2 as YFSETQ. CDR3 sequence: CASSLIYNEQFF. DNA of the CDR3: TGCGCCAGCAGCTTGATATACAATGAGCAGTTCTTC.

The chain is built from TRBV5-1 and TRBJ1-6, with D perhaps TRBD1 (5 bases). This CDR3 region has 15 residues. Germline V gene lookup returns CDR1 SGHRS and CDR2 YFSETQ. The germline V and J ends were trimmed by 3 bases and 7 bases, with 14 bases remaining between them. The CDR3 sequence is CASSSRETVNSPLHF. The DNA of the CDR3 is TGCGCCAGCAGCTCCCGCGAGACAGTAAATTCACCCCTCCACTTT.

The V call is TRBV29-1, the J call TRBJ2-2; D is perhaps TRBD1 (5 bases). There are 14 residues in the CDR3. V was shortened by 2 bases and J by 4 bases, with 11 bases between the two germline ends. Germline CDR1 and CDR2: SQVTM and ANQGSEA. CDR3 sequence: CSVERGKSTGELFF. In nucleotides, the CDR3 is TGCAGCGTTGAAAGGGGTAAATCCACCGGGGAGCTGTTTTTT.

This clonotype was seen only a few times. The V and J genes are TRBV14 and TRBJ2-5, with D maybe TRBD1 (7 bases). This CDR3 contains 15 residues. Trimming left V 1 base short and J 4 bases short, with 13 bases between. Germline loops: CDR1 SGHDN, CDR2 FVKESK. CDR3 in DNA: TGTGCCAGCAGCCAAGGTCTCCAGGGGGGAGAGACCCAGTACTTC. Protein product: CASSQGLQGGETQYF.

This clonotype showed up just once. This sequence joins TRBV19 and TRBJ2-2, with D possibly matching TRBD1 (5 bases). This CDR3 spans 17 amino acids. Germline CDR1 and CDR2: LNHDA and SQIVND (reference sequence). Trimming shortened V by 10 bases and J by 0 bases, and 21 bases separated the two germline ends. The CDR3 spells CATLPRGLDTNTGELFF. In DNA, the CDR3 is TGTGCCACCCTCCCTAGGGGATTAGATACGAACACCGGGGAGCTGTTTTTT.

The CDR3 bases are TGTGCCAGCAGTCAACCCGGGACCGATCCCTACGAGCAGTACTTC. Encoded protein: CASSQPGTDPYEQYF. The chain uses TRBV6-2 or TRBV6-3 and TRBJ2-7, with D perhaps given as TRBD1 or TRBD2 (5 bases each). V was trimmed by 5 bases and J by 2 bases, leaving 16 bases between them. Per the germline V gene, CDR1 is MNHEY and CDR2 is SVGEGT. The CDR3 spans 15 residues.

The chain uses TRBV7-2 and TRBJ1-6; 8 positions agree with TRBD1. The CDR3 covers 16 residues. The ends lost 1 base at V and 9 bases at J; junction bases unmatched: 8. Germline values: CDR1 SGHTA, CDR2 FQGNSA. CDR3 residues: CASSLGQGASGSPLHF. DNA for the CDR3: TGTGCCAGCAGCTTAGGTCAGGGGGCTTCGGGTTCACCCCTCCACTTT.

The chain couples TRBV10-3 to TRBJ2-2, with D uncertain. Trimming removed 6 bases at V and 4 bases at J, with 9 bases between. CDR3 length: 13 residues. The V gene's germline CDR1 is ENHRY and CDR2 SYGVKD. The CDR3 reads CAISPDPTGELFF. Written as DNA, the CDR3 is TGTGCCATCAGCCCCGACCCCACCGGGGAGCTGTTTTTT.

This clonotype appeared once. This chain uses TRBV7-2 with TRBJ1-2; D ambiguous. The CDR3 extends over 14 amino acids. Germline V gene lookup returns CDR1 SGHTA and CDR2 FQGNSA. Trimming took off 1 base at V and 5 bases at J, with 11 bases between the two ends. The CDR3 protein is CASSLEARTYGYTF. CDR3 bases: TGTGCCAGCAGCTTAGAGGCAAGGACTTATGGCTACACCTTC.

This rearrangement joins TRBV28 to TRBJ2-7; D not resolved. Germline V gene lookup returns CDR1 MDHEN and CDR2 SYDVKM. V was clipped by 9 bases and J by 5 bases, with 11 bases between them. This CDR3 is built from 11 residues. The CDR3 DNA is TGTGCCAGTTTCGCCGCCCACGAGCAGTACTTC. The encoded protein is CASFAAHEQYF.

The rearrangement uses TRBV12-3 or TRBV12-4 and TRBJ2-7, with 8 bases lining up with TRBD1. CDR3 length: 14 amino acids. Trimming took 5 bases from V and 4 from J; bases not matched to a gene: 7. CDR3 residues: CASSQPDRVYEQYF. CDR3 DNA sequence: TGTGCCAGCAGTCAACCGGACAGGGTTTACGAGCAGTACTTC.

CDR3 DNA: TGTGCTAGTGGTTTGGGAGTGGAGACCCAGTACTTC. This translates into CASGLGVETQYF. The chain recombines TRBV12-5 with TRBJ2-5; D not resolved. Germline values: CDR1 LGHNT, CDR2 FRNRAP. The CDR3 has 12 amino acids. The germline V and J ends were trimmed by 1 base and 5 bases, with 5 bases remaining between them.

The J gene is TRBJ2-7, the V gene TRBV5-1; D may be TRBD1 (6 bases). In germline, CDR1 is SGHRS, CDR2 YFSETQ. The V end was cut by 4 bases, the J end by 3 bases, with 11 bases between. The CDR3 is made up of 13 amino acids. The CDR3 loop reads CASSPRDNYEQYF. The CDR3 bases are TGCGCCAGCAGCCCCCGGGACAACTACGAGCAGTACTTC. Full variable domain (outside the CDR3, taken from reference TRBV5-1 and TRBJ2-7): KAGVTQTPRYLIKTRGQQVTLSCSPISGHRSVSWYQQTPGQGLQFLFEYFSETQRNKGNFPGRFSGRQFSNSRSEMNVSTLELGDSALYLCASSPRDNYEQYFGPGTRLTVT.

V gene TRBV7-2 combines with J gene TRBJ2-5; 9 bases map to TRBD2. The J segment lost 1 base and the V segment lost 1 base, leaving 1 base of the junction unmatched. Germline V gene lookup returns CDR1 SGHTA and CDR2 FQGNSA. The CDR3 spans 15 residues. The CDR3 nucleotides read TGTGCCAGCAGCTTAGGCGGGGGGGCCCAAGAGACCCAGTACTTC. Its translation is CASSLGGGAQETQYF.